This TCR beta chain was documented in a study of T-cell reconstitution after alpha-beta-depleted transplantation in children. Study-wide findings and caveats: There were reportedly several hundred expanded graft clones from which alpha-beta T cells came about two months after transplant. Where some patients showed high TCRbeta diversity at day 60, it came from recipient T cells and thymic progenitors that had survived. T cells produced anew were the main source of T-cell counts and diversity one year after transplant.

A word on this clonotype: Its antigen is unknown. Just one base apart from a much larger clone, this may be a read error.

Unique molecular identifiers were used in preparing the TCRbeta library. One entry per CDR3 protein, called by TCRdb with MiXCR from the PCR reads. This table holds a few hundred thousand distinct CDR3 sequences, 10% found once. The germline gives CDR1 SEHNR, CDR2 FQNEAQ (reference sequence). This CDR3 has 12 amino acids. The J gene is TRBJ2-5, the V gene TRBV7-9; D unclear. The sequence was obtained from a boy under two years old with acute myeloid leukemia, due to receive a stem cell transplant. The sample was PBMCs, taken before TCRalphabeta/CD19-depleted stem cell transplant. CDR3 nucleotides: TGTGCCAGCATCTTAGCAGGCGCGACCCAGTACTTC. Residues: CASILAGATQYF.